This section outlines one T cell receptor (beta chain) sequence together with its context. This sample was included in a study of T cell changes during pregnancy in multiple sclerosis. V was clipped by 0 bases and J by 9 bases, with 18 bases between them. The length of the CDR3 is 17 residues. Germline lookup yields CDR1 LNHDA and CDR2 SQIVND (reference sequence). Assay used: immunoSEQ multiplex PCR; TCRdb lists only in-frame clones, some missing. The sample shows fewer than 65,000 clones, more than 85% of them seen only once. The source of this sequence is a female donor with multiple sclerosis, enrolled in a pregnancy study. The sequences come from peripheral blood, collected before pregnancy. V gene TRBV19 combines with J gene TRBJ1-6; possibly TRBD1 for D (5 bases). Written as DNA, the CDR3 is TGTGCCAGTAGTATAGAGTCCGGGACGGGGGGGATTTCACCCCTCCACTTT. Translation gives CASSIESGTGGISPLHF. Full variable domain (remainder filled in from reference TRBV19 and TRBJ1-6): DGGITQSPKYLFRKEGQNVTLSCEQNLNHDAMYWYRQDPGQGLRLIYYSQIVNDFQKGDIAEGYSVSREKKESFPLTVTSAQKNPTAFYLCASSIESGTGGISPLHFGNGTRLTVT.